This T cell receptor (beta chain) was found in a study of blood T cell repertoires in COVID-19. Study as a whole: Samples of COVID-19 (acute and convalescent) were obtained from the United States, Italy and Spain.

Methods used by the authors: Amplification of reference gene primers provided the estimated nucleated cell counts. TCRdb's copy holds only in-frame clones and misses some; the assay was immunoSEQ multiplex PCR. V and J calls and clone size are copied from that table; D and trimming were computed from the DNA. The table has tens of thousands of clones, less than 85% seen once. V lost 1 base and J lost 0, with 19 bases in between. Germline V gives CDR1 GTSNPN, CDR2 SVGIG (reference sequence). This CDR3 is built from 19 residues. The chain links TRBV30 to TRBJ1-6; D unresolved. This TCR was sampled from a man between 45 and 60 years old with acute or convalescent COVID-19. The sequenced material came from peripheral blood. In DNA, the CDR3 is TGTGCCTGGAGTGCGGTAGACACATTTCTGATCTCCTATAATTCACCCCTCCACTTT. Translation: CAWSAVDTFLISYNSPLHF.